The TCR beta chain described here comes from a study of CD8 T cells in Susac syndrome. It was with random hexamers that roughly 0.45 to 1 ug RNA was reverse transcribed. Via MiXCR, TCRdb re-called the immunoSEQ multiplex PCR reads, giving one row per CDR3 protein. The table lists more than 110,000 distinct CDR3 sequences, just under 95% of them singletons. V shed 2 bases and J 4 bases; nucleotides not matched to a gene: 4. Germline V lookup: CDR1 GTSNPN, CDR2 SVGIG (reference sequence). This CDR3 region has 15 residues. CD8+ and CD4+ T cells were negatively isolated; TEMRA cells were FACS-enriched. The sequence was obtained from a human donor with Susac syndrome. The chain has TRBV30 and TRBJ2-3; 12 nucleotides match TRBD1. Sequenced sample: CD4+ T cells from PBMCs. This CDR3 is CAWSPWDRGPDTQYF. The CDR3, as DNA: TGTGCCTGGAGTCCGTGGGACAGGGGGCCAGATACGCAGTATTTT.